One and the same sample provided the 18 T cell receptor beta chains below, sequenced in a study of shared clonotypes between healthy human individuals. Some clones are missing from TCRdb's copy, which holds only in-frame ones; the method was immunoSEQ multiplex PCR. The sample lists 2,100,000 or so clones, roughly 95% occurring once. Specimen: naive CD4+ T cells sorted from blood. Subset given: CD45RA+ positively selected. These receptor sequences come from a man younger than 35 in good health.

This rearrangement joins TRBV5-1 to TRBJ1-1; perhaps TRBD1 as D (5 bases). Germline values: CDR1 SGHRS, CDR2 YFSETQ. V lost 0 bases and J lost 5, with 11 bases in between. The CDR3 extends over 14 amino acids. In DNA form, the CDR3 reads TGCGCCAGCAGCTTGGCGAGAGGGGAAACTGAAGCTTTCTTT. Translating it yields CASSLARGETEAFF.

This clone appeared once. The chain uses TRBV9 and TRBJ2-7; D is ambiguous. The V end lost 0 bases, the J end lost 3 bases, and 10 bases lay between the germline ends. This CDR3 contains 14 residues. The V gene's germline CDR1 is SGDLS and CDR2 YYNGEE. The CDR3 is CASSVAPADYEQYF. CDR3 DNA: TGTGCCAGCAGCGTAGCCCCCGCGGACTACGAGCAGTACTTC.

This sequence joins TRBV6-5 and TRBJ1-1; possible D gene TRBD1, 5 bases. Between the trimmed V and J ends, which lost 5 bases and 4 bases, there was a span of 8 bases. Germline V CDR1 and CDR2: MNHEY, SVGAGI. The CDR3 length is 12 residues. In DNA, the CDR3 is TGTGCCAGCAGTCGGGGGACCACTGAAGCTTTCTTT. Its translation: CASSRGTTEAFF.

The V call is TRBV11-3, the J call TRBJ2-7; maybe TRBD1 (7 bases). V was cut by 5 bases and J by 7 bases, with 12 bases left in between. The CDR3 is made up of 12 amino acids. Germline values: CDR1 SGHNT, CDR2 YENEEA. CDR3 coding DNA: TGTGCCAGCAGCCAGGGGGAGGCTGAGCAGTACTTC. As protein: CASSQGEAEQYF.

For this clone: This same CDR3 is encoded by further DNA sequences in the sample. This chain links TRBV7-9 with TRBJ2-1; the D gene is possibly TRBD2 (5 bases). The V gene lost 3 bases and the J gene lost 2 bases, with 8 bases spanning the gap. The CDR3 covers 14 residues. Germline assignment: CDR1 SEHNR and CDR2 FQNEAQ (reference sequence). CDR3 sequence: CASSFRGTYNEQFF. DNA for the CDR3: TGTGCCAGCAGCTTCCGAGGGACCTACAATGAGCAGTTCTTC.

The chain carries TRBV6-1 and TRBJ1-5, with D unresolved. The V end was cut by 9 bases, the J end by 0 bases, with 9 bases between. CDR3 length: 13 residues. Germline V gene lookup returns CDR1 MNHNS and CDR2 SASEGT. CDR3 in DNA: TGTGCCAGTCGACCAAATAGCAATCAGCCCCAGCATTTT. It specifies CASRPNSNQPQHF.

The CDR3: CAWSASGTTDTQYF. In DNA form, the CDR3 reads TGTGCCTGGAGTGCTAGCGGGACCACAGATACGCAGTATTTT. This rearrangement joins TRBV30 to TRBJ2-3, with 9 bases fitting TRBD2. Germline trimming cut 1 base from V and 2 bases from J; bases unmatched to any gene: 1. CDR1 and CDR2 from the germline V gene are GTSNPN and SVGIG (reference sequence). This CDR3 comprises 14 residues.

V is TRBV5-1 and J is TRBJ1-3; no clear D gene. Germline V gene data show CDR1 as SGHRS and CDR2 as YFSETQ. V was clipped by 0 bases and J by 4 bases, with 17 bases between them. The CDR3 loop spans 17 amino acids. CDR3: CASSLGSGTLQGNTIYF. CDR3 sequence (DNA): TGCGCCAGCAGCTTGGGGTCAGGAACCTTACAGGGAAACACCATATATTTT.

V usage is TRBV6-1 and J usage is TRBJ2-7; TRBD1 is a possible D gene (6 bases). Germline-derived CDR1 and CDR2 are MNHNS and SASEGT. V was pared by 8 bases and J by 2 bases, with 19 bases between. The CDR3 is 15 amino acids. The CDR3 is CASSQQGGLTYEQYF. Here the CDR3 DNA reads TGTGCCAGCTCGCAACAGGGTGGGTTGACCTACGAGCAGTACTTC.

CDR3 loop: CAISEPPLARGSNEQFF. The CDR3 region has the DNA TGTGCCATCAGTGAGCCTCCACTAGCACGGGGAAGCAATGAGCAGTTCTTC. The chain carries TRBV10-3 and TRBJ2-1; D is possibly TRBD2 (6 bases). V lost 2 bases and J lost 6, with 20 bases in between. CDR3 length equals 17 residues. Germline V gene data show CDR1 as ENHRY and CDR2 as SYGVKD.

The genes are TRBV7-9 and TRBJ2-5; TRBD2 agrees at 13 bases. There are 16 residues in the CDR3. Germline V lookup: CDR1 SEHNR, CDR2 FQNEAQ (reference sequence). V lost 4 bases and J lost 5; bases outside the gene matches: 7. The CDR3 loop reads CASSSGLAGATETQYF. CDR3 nucleotide sequence: TGTGCCAGCAGCTCAGGACTAGCGGGAGCGACGGAGACCCAGTACTTC.

This chain links TRBV2 with TRBJ2-1; no reliable D call. The CDR3 has 13 amino acids. Trimming left V 8 bases short and J 2 bases short, with 10 bases between. CDR1 SNHLY and CDR2 FYNNEI come from the germline V gene. The CDR3 DNA follows: TGTGCCAGCTCGGAACAGCCCTACAATGAGCAGTTCTTC. Encoded protein: CASSEQPYNEQFF.

This clone was seen just once. Other nucleotide sequences in the sample specify the same CDR3. This sequence joins TRBV6-1 and TRBJ1-2, with D unresolved. Trimming removed 1 base at V and 1 base at J, with 7 bases between. Germline V CDR1 and CDR2: MNHNS, SASEGT. The CDR3 contains 14 residues. The CDR3 here is CASSEVPGNYGYTF. The CDR3 DNA reads TGTGCCAGCAGTGAAGTCCCGGGTAACTATGGCTACACCTTC.

This clone came up once. CDR3 protein: CASSFPGVYNEQFF. The CDR3 coding sequence is TGTGCCAGCAGTTTCCCCGGGGTCTACAATGAGCAGTTCTTC. The V call is TRBV6-6, the J call TRBJ2-1; a possible D gene is TRBD2 (5 bases). The CDR3 consists of 14 residues. Trimming cost V 4 bases and J 3 bases, with 10 bases left between them. Germline V CDR1 and CDR2: MNHNY, SVGAGI (reference sequence).

V and J are TRBV25-1 and TRBJ2-1; 14 positions agree with TRBD2. The length of the CDR3 is 15 residues. Germline CDR1 MGHDK, CDR2 SYGVNS. Losses at the gene ends were 3 bases for V and 8 bases for J; bases not matched to a gene: 3. In DNA form, the CDR3 reads TGTGCCAGCAGTGACTCGGGACTAGCGGGGGATGAGCAGTTCTTC. Amino acids: CASSDSGLAGDEQFF.

This rearrangement joins TRBV28 to TRBJ2-7; 12 bases line up with TRBD2. The CDR3 covers 15 residues. With 6 bases clipped from V and 2 bases from J, the junction kept 5 bases outside the gene matches. Germline-derived CDR1 and CDR2 are MDHEN and SYDVKM. CDR3 loop: CASSRSSGGAYEQYF. The CDR3 nucleotides are TGTGCCAGCAGCAGATCTAGCGGGGGGGCCTACGAGCAGTACTTC.

V is TRBV9 and J is TRBJ2-1, with TRBD2 matching 8 bases. In germline, CDR1 is SGDLS, CDR2 YYNGEE. The ends lost 5 bases at V and 3 bases at J; junction bases unmatched: 7. The CDR3 runs to 15 residues. The CDR3 region has the DNA TGTGCCAGCAGTCATGGGACTAGTGGCTACAATGAGCAGTTCTTC. Translating gives CASSHGTSGYNEQFF.

The chain has TRBV6-1 and TRBJ1-6, with D maybe TRBD1 (5 bases). CDR3 size: 12 residues. Germline CDR1 and CDR2: MNHNS and SASEGT. Trimming pared 10 bases from V and 13 bases from J, leaving 17 bases between. In DNA, the CDR3 is TGTGCCACTGTTAACAGGTTGGGGCCCCTCCACTTT. As protein: CATVNRLGPLHF.